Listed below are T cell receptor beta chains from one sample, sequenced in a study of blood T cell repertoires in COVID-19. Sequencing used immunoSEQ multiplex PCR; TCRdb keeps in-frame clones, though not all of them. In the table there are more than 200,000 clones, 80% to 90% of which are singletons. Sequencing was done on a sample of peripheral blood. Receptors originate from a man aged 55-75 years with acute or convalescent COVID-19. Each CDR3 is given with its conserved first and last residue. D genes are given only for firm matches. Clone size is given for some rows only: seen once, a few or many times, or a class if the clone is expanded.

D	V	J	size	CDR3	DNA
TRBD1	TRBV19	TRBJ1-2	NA	CASNPGQGAYGYTF	TGTGCCAGTAACCCGGGACAGGGGGCCTATGGCTACACCTTC
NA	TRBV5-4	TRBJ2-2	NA	CASSRLRGAELFF	TGTGCCAGCAGCCGACTTAGGGGTGCGGAGCTGTTTTTT
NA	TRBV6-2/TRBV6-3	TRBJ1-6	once	CASSYGGILGYNSPLHF	TGTGCCAGCAGTTACGGGGGGATACTCGGCTATAATTCACCCCTCCACTTT
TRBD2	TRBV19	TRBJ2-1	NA	CASNPLAGSYNEQFF	TGTGCCAGTAACCCTCTAGCGGGATCCTACAATGAGCAGTTCTTC
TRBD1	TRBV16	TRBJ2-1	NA	CASSRGQGRNEQFF	TGTGCCAGCAGCCGGGGACAGGGGCGCAATGAGCAGTTCTTC
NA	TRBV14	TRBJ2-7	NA	CASSQAGSFYEQYF	TGTGCCAGCAGCCAGGCCGGGTCGTTCTACGAGCAGTACTTC
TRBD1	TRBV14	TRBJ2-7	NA	CASSSGTGVYEQYF	TGTGCCAGCAGTTCCGGGACAGGGGTCTACGAGCAGTACTTC
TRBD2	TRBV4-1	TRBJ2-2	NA	CASSQEPSGGATGELFF	TGCGCCAGCAGCCAAGAGCCGAGCGGGGGGGCCACCGGGGAGCTGTTTTTT
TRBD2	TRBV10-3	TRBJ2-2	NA	CAISEKLGAGAGELFF	TGTGCCATCAGTGAGAAACTTGGAGCGGGAGCCGGGGAGCTGTTTTTT
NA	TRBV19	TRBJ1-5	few	CASKAGGAGNQPQHF	TGTGCCAGTAAGGCGGGTGGCGCGGGCAATCAGCCCCAGCATTTT
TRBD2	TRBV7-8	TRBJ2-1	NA	CASSLSSGGYNEQFF	TGTGCCAGCAGCTTATCTAGCGGGGGGTACAATGAGCAGTTCTTC
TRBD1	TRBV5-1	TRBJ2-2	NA	CASRLQGAPHSGELFF	TGCGCCAGCAGACTTCAGGGGGCCCCCCACAGCGGGGAGCTGTTTTTT
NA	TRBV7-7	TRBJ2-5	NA	CASSPGVHRGGETQYF	TGTGCTAGCAGCCCGGGGGTCCATCGGGGAGGAGAGACCCAGTACTTC
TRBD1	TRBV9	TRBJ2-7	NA	CASSVAGQGRDEQYF	TGTGCCAGCAGCGTAGCTGGACAGGGGCGGGACGAGCAGTACTTC
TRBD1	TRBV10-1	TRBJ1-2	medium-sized	CATKDRGPKHGYTF	TGCGCCACCAAGGACAGGGGACCTAAACATGGCTACACCTTC
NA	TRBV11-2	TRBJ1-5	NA	CASSLDSHREGGQHF	TGTGCCAGCAGCTTAGATTCACATAGAGAGGGTGGCCAGCATTTT
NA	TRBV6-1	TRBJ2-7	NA	CASSEAGGTGANYF	TGTGCCAGCAGTGAAGCGGGGGGGACAGGCGCTAATTACTTC
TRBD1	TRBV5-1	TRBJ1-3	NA	CASSPTGSRNTIYF	TGCGCCAGCAGCCCGACAGGGTCAAGAAACACCATATATTTT
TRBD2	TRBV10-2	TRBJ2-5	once	CASSEESVGLAGQETQYF	TGCGCCAGCAGTGAAGAATCCGTTGGACTAGCGGGCCAAGAGACCCAGTACTTC
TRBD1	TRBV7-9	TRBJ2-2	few	CASSLGRTGSIISTGELFF	TGTGCCAGCAGCTTAGGCAGGACAGGCTCCATCATATCCACCGGGGAGCTGTTTTTT
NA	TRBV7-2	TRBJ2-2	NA	CASSSPGSTSNTGELFF	TGTGCCAGCAGCTCCCCAGGGTCCACCTCGAACACCGGGGAGCTGTTTTTT
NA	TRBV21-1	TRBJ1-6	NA	CASSRVGGIKGSPLHF	TGTGCCAGCAGCAGAGTAGGGGGTATAAAAGGTTCACCCCTCCACTTT
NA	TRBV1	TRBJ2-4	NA	CTPSLIAGGPQSKNIQYF	TGCACCCCCAGCCTAATAGCGGGGGGGCCGCAATCCAAAAACATTCAGTACTTC
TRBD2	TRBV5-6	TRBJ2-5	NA	CASSFLAGGETQYF	TGTGCCAGCAGCTTCCTAGCGGGGGGAGAGACCCAGTACTTC
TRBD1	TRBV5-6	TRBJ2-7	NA	CASNPLTGGHEQYF	TGTGCCAGCAACCCTCTGACAGGGGGCCACGAGCAGTACTTC